The text below deals with one T cell receptor (beta chain). Its target is unknown. The same CDR3 can be traced to other DNA sequences in this sample. This specimen belongs to a study of cytomegalovirus exposure and HLA in healthy donors. Points from the study as a whole: The investigators catalogued 164 TCR beta chains as cytomegalovirus-associated. Analyzed later, association rates of TCRs varied across HLA loci, with DRB1 most and HLA-C fewest.

This CDR3 is 14 amino acids long. Per germline, CDR1 SGHRS and CDR2 YFSETQ. The V end lost 0 bases, the J end lost 0 bases, and 7 bases lay between the germline ends. Primers: 60 Vbeta forward and 13 Jbeta reverse. TCRdb's table, derived via immunoSEQ multiplex PCR, lists solely in-frame clones and lacks some. The sample yields approximately 160,000 clones, about 84% seen once. The rearrangement uses TRBV5-1 and TRBJ2-7; no definite D call. The clonotype was recovered from a man in his late teens or twenties in good health and CMV-seronegative. The sequenced sample consisted of PBMCs. The CDR3 nucleotides are TGCGCCAGCAGCTTGGACCCGAGCTCCTACGAGCAGTACTTC. Residues: CASSLDPSSYEQYF.